This note documents a single T cell receptor beta chain sequence. This sample is drawn from a study of blood T cell repertoires in COVID-19. Whole-study context: Sites across the United States, Italy and Spain contributed samples from acute and convalescent COVID-19. Sources were T cells, B-cell-depleted T cells, or PBMCs; the material itself was cDNA or gDNA.

Germline V CDR1 and CDR2: MNHEY, SMNVEV (reference sequence). With 3 bases removed from V and 6 bases from J, the gap between germline ends came to 8 bases. There are 13 residues in the CDR3. As processed by the authors: Estimates of nucleated cell counts were drawn from the amplification of reference gene primers. The method was immunoSEQ multiplex PCR; TCRdb's version includes in-frame clones alone and lacks a portion of them. V and J calls plus clone size are reproduced from that table; the DNA served to infer D and trimming. The sample includes around 56,000 clones, 60% to 80% of them seen just once.

This receptor was taken from a man in his sixties with acute or convalescent COVID-19. The V and J genes are TRBV27 and TRBJ2-2; tentatively, D is TRBD1 (6 bases). Source material: peripheral blood. The CDR3 DNA reads as TGTGCCAGCAGTTTCGCAGGGGCCGGGGAGCTGTTTTTT. It specifies CASSFAGAGELFF.